Sequencing of this T cell receptor (beta chain) was carried out in a study of blood T cell repertoires in COVID-19. Across the study: The samples span acute and convalescent COVID-19 from the United States, Italy and Spain.

A remark on this clone: The identical CDR3 is also encoded by other nucleotide sequences in the sample.

In the original processing: Estimation of nucleated cell counts relied on the amplification of reference gene primers. The repertoire was sequenced with immunoSEQ multiplex PCR; TCRdb's copy has only in-frame clones and lacks some. The V and J calls and the clone size are those of that table, but D and trimming were determined from the DNA. The sample lists some 460,000 clones; about nine tenths were seen once. The CDR3 is made up of 13 amino acids. The germline V gene encodes CDR1 KGHSH and CDR2 LQKENI. The ends were cut back, 3 bases at V and 1 base at J, with 6 bases in the middle. Sequenced sample: PBMCs or T cells enriched from blood (not recorded which). This TCR came from a woman in her late teens or twenties who had recovered from COVID-19. The chain has TRBV18 and TRBJ1-1; possible D gene TRBD1, 5 bases. The CDR3 reads CASSPGRNTEAFF. As DNA, the CDR3 is TGTGCCAGCTCACCGGGGCGGAACACTGAAGCTTTCTTT.